The 16 T cell receptor beta chains below come from one sample, sequenced in a study of T cell clusters in autoimmune cytopenias. TRB was amplified from 250 ng of peripheral blood genomic DNA per sample. Multiplex touch-down PCR amplified TRB using TRB-A and TRB-B pools in one tube. TCRdb reprocessed the multiplex PCR reads, with one entry per CDR3 protein and no DNA. Found here are some 14,000 distinct CDR3 sequences; the top ten clones hold around 2%. The sample taken for sequencing was peripheral blood. Every receptor here comes from a human donor with an autoimmune cytopenia or autoimmune hepatitis (not recorded which).

The chain joins TRBV6-5 to TRBJ1-3; the D gene TCRdb calls, TRBD1, cannot be checked with no DNA. Germline CDR1 MNHEY, CDR2 SVGAGI. This CDR3 is built from 12 residues. The CDR3 reads CASSSQGYTIYF.

Judged by frequency, this clonotype is medium-sized (0.01 to 0.1%). The chain links TRBV18 to TRBJ2-3; checking the TCRdb D call of TRBD2 is not possible without DNA. The CDR3 covers 15 residues. CDR1 is KGHSH and CDR2 is LQKENI in the germline V gene. CDR3 region: CASSPSGGRTDTQYF.

The CDR3 reads CASSLYGAENTEAFF. V and J are TRBV6-5 and TRBJ1-1; the D call from TCRdb, TRBD1, cannot be confirmed without DNA. This CDR3 spans 15 amino acids. CDR1 and CDR2 from the germline V gene are MNHEY and SVGAGI.

The J gene is TRBJ2-1, the V gene TRBV15; the TRBD1 assignment by TCRdb is unverifiable without DNA. CDR3 size: 13 residues. From germline, CDR1 is LNHNV and CDR2 YYDKDF (reference sequence). The CDR3 sequence: CATSRDLGDEQFF.

The rearrangement links TRBV19 to TRBJ1-2; TCRdb names TRBD1, which stays unverified in the absence of DNA. Germline CDR1 reads LNHDA; CDR2 reads SQIVND (reference sequence). This CDR3 has 14 amino acids. CDR3 loop: CASRYRGQIDGYTF.

The V gene is TRBV27, the J gene TRBJ1-5; the D call of TRBD1 rests on TCRdb alone, since no DNA is present to check it. Per the germline V gene, CDR1 is MNHEY and CDR2 is SMNVEV (reference sequence). There are 15 residues in the CDR3. This CDR3 reads CASSVHRGYNQPQHF.

This clonotype is medium-sized (0.01 to 0.1%) by frequency. This chain joins TRBV15 and TRBJ2-3; the D call of TRBD1 rests on TCRdb alone, since no DNA is present to check it. CDR1 LNHNV and CDR2 YYDKDF come from the germline V gene (reference sequence). This CDR3 region has 16 residues. CDR3 loop: CATSSGFGATTDTQYF.

The chain couples TRBV19 to TRBJ2-7; TCRdb proposes TRBD2, but this gene call is untestable without DNA. Germline V gives CDR1 LNHDA, CDR2 SQIVND (reference sequence). The CDR3 contains 15 residues. Here the CDR3 reads CASSVGGGQLNEQYF. The full variable domain, in which reference TRBV19 and TRBJ2-7 provide the parts outside the CDR3, is DGGITQSPKYLFRKEGQNVTLSCEQNLNHDAMYWYRQDPGQGLRLIYYSQIVNDFQKGDIAEGYSVSREKKESFPLTVTSAQKNPTAFYLCASSVGGGQLNEQYFGPGTRLTVT.

This chain connects TRBV18 to TRBJ1-3; TCRdb selects TRBD1, and the lack of DNA leaves this call unchecked. The CDR3 extends over 20 amino acids. Germline V CDR1 and CDR2: KGHSH, LQKENI. CDR3: CASSPSVGQGLTLSGNTIYF.

The CDR3 reads CASSLRQGGTYEQYF. The chain is built from TRBV27 and TRBJ2-7; absent DNA, TCRdb's TRBD1 call cannot be checked. This CDR3 is built from 15 residues. CDR1 and CDR2 (germline): MNHEY, SMNVEV (reference sequence).

The V and J genes are TRBV6-5 and TRBJ2-1; TCRdb indicates TRBD1, and absent DNA this call remains unverified. This CDR3 has 14 amino acids. CDR1 and CDR2 from the germline V gene are MNHEY and SVGAGI. CDR3 protein: CASSYRGRDNEQFF.

By frequency, this clonotype registers medium-sized (0.01 to 0.1%). V usage is TRBV11-2 and J usage is TRBJ1-6. The germline CDR1 and CDR2 sequences are SGHAT and FQNNGV. This CDR3 is 13 amino acids long. CDR3 in amino acids: CASSVLGSSPLHF.

The chain combines TRBV6-2 or TRBV6-3 with TRBJ1-2. The CDR3 contains 14 residues. CDR1 and CDR2 (germline): MNHEY, SVGEGT. CDR3 residues: CASTLTGGSYGYTF.

The J gene is TRBJ2-5, the V gene TRBV2; checking the TCRdb D call of TRBD1 is not possible without DNA. Germline CDR1 and CDR2: SNHLY and FYNNEI. CDR3 length: 16 amino acids. CDR3 residues: CASPQYPTGGQETQYF.

CDR3 region: CASSASGGRTDTQYF. The chain uses TRBV12-3 or TRBV12-4 and TRBJ2-3; checking the TCRdb D call of TRBD2 is not possible without DNA. The CDR3 length is 15 residues.

The chain uses TRBV12-3 or TRBV12-4 and TRBJ2-3; the TCRdb call, TRBD2, lacks DNA for checking. CDR3 length: 15 amino acids. The chain's CDR3 is CASSRLAGVTDTQYF.